Below, 20 T cell receptor beta chains from the same sample are listed, as sequenced in a study of T cells after yellow fever vaccination. TCRdb processed the 5' RACE reads anew with MiXCR; each CDR3 protein has one entry. The sample contains a few hundred thousand distinct CDR3 sequences, under 7.5% of which appear only once. The sequenced sample was PBMCs, obtained 5 days after the yellow fever booster vaccination. The source of these receptors is a man aged 25 to 40 who received the YFV17D yellow fever vaccine.

This clonotype was recorded at least ten times. The V gene is TRBV20-1, the J gene TRBJ2-3, with 8 bases matching TRBD2. The germline V gene has CDR1 DFQATT and CDR2 SNEGSKA (reference sequence). V trimming: 0 bases; J trimming: 2 bases; junction bases outside the gene matches: 7. The CDR3 runs 16 residues. CDR3 sequence: CSAREGGGIATDTQYF. The CDR3, as DNA: TGCAGTGCTAGAGAAGGCGGGGGGATTGCCACAGATACGCAGTATTTT.

This clonotype has a count of ten or more. The chain joins TRBV20-1 to TRBJ2-7; maybe TRBD1 (6 bases). Germline V gene data show CDR1 as DFQATT and CDR2 as SNEGSKA (reference sequence). Deletions cut 6 bases from V and 1 base from J, with 13 bases between. This CDR3 has 13 residues. CDR3 nucleotides: TGCAGTGCCGTCGGGACACAATCCTACGAGCAGTACTTC. It encodes CSAVGTQSYEQYF.

The chain links TRBV9 to TRBJ1-3; D ambiguous. Trimming removed 2 bases at V and 0 bases at J, with 18 bases between. The germline V gene has CDR1 SGDLS and CDR2 YYNGEE. The CDR3 extends over 18 amino acids. The CDR3 DNA sequence: TGTGCCAGCAGCGTCGCCATTGATAGCCATCTCTCTGGAAACACCATATATTTT. Translated, it gives CASSVAIDSHLSGNTIYF. Supplemented by reference TRBV9 and TRBJ1-3, the full variable domain reads DSGVTQTPKHLITATGQRVTLRCSPRSGDLSVYWYQQSLDQGLQFLIQYYNGEERAKGNILERFSAQQFPDLHSELNLSSLELGDSALYFCASSVAIDSHLSGNTIYFGEGSWLTVV.

This chain uses TRBV15 with TRBJ2-6, with D perhaps TRBD1 (5 bases). CDR1 and CDR2 from the germline V gene are LNHNV and YYDKDF (reference sequence). The CDR3 covers 17 residues. The V gene lost 2 bases and the J gene lost 0 bases, with 11 bases spanning the gap. The CDR3 DNA sequence: TGTGCCACCAGCAGACAGGGTTGGGACTCTGGGGCCAACGTCCTGACTTTC. Its protein is CATSRQGWDSGANVLTF.

This clonotype was recorded many times. The chain has TRBV30 and TRBJ1-2; the match to TRBD1 covers 7 bases. In germline, CDR1 is GTSNPN, CDR2 SVGIG (reference sequence). The CDR3 has 16 amino acids. V shed 1 base, J shed 3 bases, and the junction held 11 bases outside the gene matches. CDR3 loop: CAWSEIFRGRDYGYTF. In nucleotides, the CDR3 is TGTGCCTGGAGTGAAATCTTTAGGGGGCGCGACTATGGCTACACCTTC.

The V and J genes are TRBV6-1 and TRBJ2-2, with a weak D call TRBD2 (7 bases). CDR1 is MNHNS and CDR2 is SASEGT in the germline V gene. The V gene lost 7 bases and the J gene lost 5 bases, with 17 bases spanning the gap. The CDR3 is made up of 15 amino acids. The CDR3 loop reads CASTPLGGGTGELFF. In nucleotides, the CDR3 is TGTGCCAGCACCCCCCTAGGGGGGGGAACCGGGGAGCTGTTTTTT.

This clonotype was detected ten times or more. The chain joins TRBV12-3 or TRBV12-4 to TRBJ2-1; D remains ambiguous. The CDR3 runs to 13 residues. V dropped 5 bases and J dropped 0 bases, with 5 bases sitting between them. CDR3 nucleotide sequence: TGTGCCAGCAGTAAGAGCTCCTACAATGAGCAGTTCTTC. This sequence encodes CASSKSSYNEQFF.

The sample holds many counts of this clonotype. The chain uses TRBV7-3 and TRBJ2-3; D is ambiguous. This CDR3 is built from 14 residues. Trimming stripped 2 bases from V and 0 bases from J, with 6 bases between. CDR1 is SGHTA and CDR2 is FQGTGA in the germline V gene. This chain's CDR3 is CASSLDVSTDTQYF. The CDR3 region has the DNA TGTGCCAGCAGCTTAGATGTAAGCACAGATACGCAGTATTTT.

J is TRBJ2-5 and V is TRBV5-1; unclear D gene. V gave up 4 bases and J gave up 2 bases, with 18 bases separating them. In germline, CDR1 is SGHRS, CDR2 YFSETQ. This CDR3 contains 16 residues. In DNA, the CDR3 is TGCGCCAGCAGCCCGTACACTGGATCCAAACAAGAGACCCAGTACTTC. Amino acids: CASSPYTGSKQETQYF. Drawing the rest from reference TRBV5-1 and TRBJ2-5, the complete variable domain is KAGVTQTPRYLIKTRGQQVTLSCSPISGHRSVSWYQQTPGQGLQFLFEYFSETQRNKGNFPGRFSGRQFSNSRSEMNVSTLELGDSALYLCASSPYTGSKQETQYFGPGTRLLVL.

The chain joins TRBV6-2 or TRBV6-3 to TRBJ2-4; 12 bases match TRBD2. Germline assignment: CDR1 MNHEY and CDR2 SVGEGT. V gave up 4 bases and J gave up 7 bases; unmatched junction bases: 8. The CDR3 has 16 residues. The CDR3 region is CASSSPRTSGMNIQYF. The CDR3 DNA is TGTGCCAGCAGTTCCCCCAGGACTAGCGGGATGAACATTCAGTACTTC.

This clonotype was recorded many times. The chain recombines TRBV7-8 with TRBJ2-7; perhaps TRBD1 as D (6 bases). The V gene lost 5 bases and the J gene lost 4 bases, with 24 bases spanning the gap. Germline values: CDR1 SGHVS, CDR2 FQNEAQ. The CDR3 totals 17 residues. CDR3 nucleotide sequence: TGTGCCAGCAGCCTCCGGCCCACTACAGGGAACCGATACGAGCAGTACTTC. Its protein is CASSLRPTTGNRYEQYF.

The table lists this clonotype with a few counts. V usage is TRBV20-1 and J usage is TRBJ2-2; D is unclear. Per the germline V gene, CDR1 is DFQATT and CDR2 is SNEGSKA (reference sequence). The V end lost 5 bases, the J end lost 1 base, and 5 bases lay between the germline ends. The CDR3 runs 12 residues. The CDR3 region has the DNA TGCAGTGCTGGGCAGAACACCGGGGAGCTGTTTTTT. It is translated as CSAGQNTGELFF.

This clonotype was detected many times. This rearrangement joins TRBV10-3 to TRBJ2-7; weak D call: TRBD1 (5 bases). V was clipped by 4 bases and J by 7 bases, with 8 bases between them. This CDR3 region has 11 residues. Per germline, CDR1 ENHRY and CDR2 SYGVKD. CDR3 loop: CAISGDREQYF. DNA for the CDR3: TGTGCCATCAGTGGAGACAGAGAGCAGTACTTC.

The rearrangement links TRBV19 to TRBJ2-3; D unclear. The CDR3 has 13 amino acids. Trimming took off 5 bases at V and 2 bases at J, with 8 bases between the two ends. Germline V lookup: CDR1 LNHDA, CDR2 SQIVND (reference sequence). The CDR3 DNA reads as TGTGCCAGTAGTCCAACGAACACAGATACGCAGTATTTT. This translates into CASSPTNTDTQYF. Filled out from reference TRBV19 and TRBJ2-3, the complete variable domain reads DGGITQSPKYLFRKEGQNVTLSCEQNLNHDAMYWYRQDPGQGLRLIYYSQIVNDFQKGDIAEGYSVSREKKESFPLTVTSAQKNPTAFYLCASSPTNTDTQYFGPGTRLTVL.

This rearrangement joins TRBV5-1 to TRBJ2-7; 10 bases fit TRBD1. CDR3 size: 14 residues. From germline, CDR1 is SGHRS and CDR2 YFSETQ. V dropped 4 bases and J dropped 5; count of bases not matched to a gene: 6. The CDR3 here is CASSKSGTGDEQYF. In DNA form, the CDR3 reads TGCGCCAGCAGCAAATCCGGGACAGGGGACGAGCAGTACTTC.

This clonotype was observed a few times. J is TRBJ2-7 and V is TRBV20-1; TRBD2 aligns across 14 bases. The CDR3 consists of 17 residues. J was trimmed by 3 bases and V by 3 bases; bases with no gene match: 10. Germline V gives CDR1 DFQATT, CDR2 SNEGSKA (reference sequence). CDR3 coding DNA: TGCAGTGCTAGCCCCCCGACTAGCGGGAGGGCCGTCTACGAGCAGTACTTC. Translation: CSASPPTSGRAVYEQYF.

The J gene is TRBJ2-7, the V gene TRBV21-1; the DNA was not compared with TRBD2, the D call given in the table. TRBV21-1 is a pseudogene segment. The length of the CDR3 is 18 residues. The CDR3: CASSNLGGGGESSYEQYF. Written as DNA, the CDR3 is TGTGCCAGCAGCAACCTGGGGGGGGGAGGGGAAAGCTCCTACGAGCAGTACTTC.

The sample holds many counts of this clonotype. V usage is TRBV12-3 or TRBV12-4 and J usage is TRBJ2-7, with D hard to call. This CDR3 has 16 residues. V was cut by 3 bases and J by 3 bases, with 18 bases left in between. The CDR3 reads CASSFVGGSRSYEQYF. For the CDR3, the DNA is TGTGCCAGCAGTTTTGTCGGTGGTTCCCGAAGCTACGAGCAGTACTTC.

With respect to this clonotype: With a much larger clone just one base away, this may be a read error. The chain is built from TRBV20-1 and TRBJ2-7; 7 nucleotides agree with TRBD1. The germline V gene has CDR1 DFQATT and CDR2 SNEGSKA (reference sequence). The CDR3 has 12 residues. J was trimmed by 9 bases and V by 3 bases; bases with no gene match: 8. CDR3 loop: CSASPGGNGQYF. CDR3 nucleotide sequence: TGCAGTGCTAGTCCAGGGGGAAACGGGCAGTACTTC.

This clonotype was seen more than once but under ten times. The DNA of the CDR3 is TGTGCCAGCAGCGGTTCACTTGTTCCGAACACTGAAGCTTTCTTT. Its translation: CASSGSLVPNTEAFF. The rearrangement uses TRBV7-9 and TRBJ1-1; D ambiguous. V was clipped by 5 bases and J by 1 base, with 14 bases between them. CDR3 length: 15 residues. The germline CDR1 and CDR2 sequences are SEHNR and FQNEAQ (reference sequence).